This T cell receptor beta chain was captured in a study of regulatory T cells in long-lasting Graves disease. Regarding the study as a whole: Segments TRBV28, TRBJ1-2 and TRBJ2-5 showed preferential usage in persistent disease. Peripheral blood alone, not thyroid tissue, underwent study.

Described time point: newly diagnosed GD, antithyroid drugs for less than 3 months. PBMCs provided the RNA from which the TCR library was made. This CDR3 spans 16 amino acids. The V and J ends lost 6 bases and 4 bases, in that order; junction bases with no gene match: 4. As for this clonotype: Its antigen is currently unknown.

Investigators prepared the TCR beta libraries by applying iRepertoire HTBI primers and Arm-PCR of CDR3 regions. TCRdb passed the multiplex PCR reads through MiXCR, listing each CDR3 protein once. This repertoire shows 350,000 to 500,000 distinct CDR3 sequences, about 15% found once; its top ten account for approximately 15%. The sample was also linked to a second study, of T cells in Graves' hyperthyroidism and ophthalmopathy. That source notes: Across 18 months, stable Graves' hyperthyroidism was marked by no progression to ophthalmopathy. The TCR CDR3 was amplified in a first-round RT-PCR using the HTBI primer set.

This chain links TRBV12-3 or TRBV12-4 with TRBJ2-3; TRBD2 aligns across 16 bases. This material consisted of peripheral blood mononuclear cells (PBMCs), taken at new diagnosis, from a patient treated with antithyroid drugs. This receptor was identified in a woman between 45 and 60 years old with Graves disease. The CDR3 protein is CASRGLAGGPSDTQYF. CDR3 coding DNA: TGTGCCAGCAGGGGACTAGCGGGAGGGCCTTCAGATACGCAGTATTTT.